This is a list of T cell receptor beta chains from one sample in a study of cytomegalovirus exposure and HLA in healthy donors. Profiling relied on immunoSEQ multiplex PCR, and the TCRdb table lists in-frame clones only, not all of them. This sample has over 85,000 clones, with around 87% found just once. Input material: PBMCs. All receptors come from a man aged 40-50 years in good health and CMV-seronegative. CDR3s include the opening cysteine and the closing phenylalanine or tryptophan. D genes are given only for firm matches. Size is omitted from some rows. Given values are once, few, many or a class for expanded clones.

>-|-|TRBJ2-5|TRBV6-5
TGTGCCAGCAGCCCCGGGTGGGAGACCCAGTACTTC
CASSPGWETQYF
>-|-|TRBJ1-3|TRBV7-2
TGTGCCAGCAGCTTAGCGGGACATAACTCTGGAAACACCATATATTTT
CASSLAGHNSGNTIYF
>TRBD1|-|TRBJ1-2|TRBV19
TGTGCCAGTAGCACCGGGACAGGGGCTGGCTATGGCTACACCTTC
CASSTGTGAGYGYTF
>-|-|TRBJ2-5|TRBV7-3
TGTGCCAGCAGCTTAACCGCAGGGAGGAGAGAGACCCAGTACTTC
CASSLTAGRRETQYF
>TRBD1|once|TRBJ1-3|TRBV5-1
TGCGCCAGCAGCTCCGGGACAGGGGACCGCTCTGGAAACACCATATATTTT
CASSSGTGDRSGNTIYF
>-|-|TRBJ1-1|TRBV6-1
TGTGCCAGCAGTGCTGCAGGGGACATCTCTGAAGCTTTCTTT
CASSAAGDISEAFF
>TRBD1|-|TRBJ2-5|TRBV7-9
TGTGCCAGCAGCGAAGTGGGACAGGGATACCAAGAGACCCAGTACTTC
CASSEVGQGYQETQYF
>TRBD2|-|TRBJ2-5|TRBV7-6
TGTGCCAGCAGCTTAAGACTAGCGGGGAGTGAGACCCAGTACTTC
CASSLRLAGSETQYF
>TRBD1|-|TRBJ1-3|TRBV5-1
TGCGCCAGCAGCTGGGCGCAGGGGACAGCTCCTGGAAACACCATATATTTT
CASSWAQGTAPGNTIYF
>-|few|TRBJ1-1|TRBV28
TGTGCCAGCAGTCACCAGGGATTGGGGAACACTGAAGCTTTCTTT
CASSHQGLGNTEAFF
>-|-|TRBJ2-7|TRBV6-6
TGTGCCAGCAGTCGAGGTGTTTCCTACGAGCAGTACTTC
CASSRGVSYEQYF
>TRBD2|-|TRBJ2-5|TRBV2
TGTGCCAGCAGAGGCTGGTTAGCGGGGGGAAAAGAGACCCAGTACTTC
CASRGWLAGGKETQYF